Here is one TCR beta chain with its context. Its antigen is not known. This sample stems from a study of graft-versus-host responses after intestinal transplantation. Assay: immunoSEQ multiplex PCR; the TCRdb copy retains only in-frame clones and omits some. The table shows 80,000 to 90,000 clones, with roughly 89% occurring only once. Germline CDR1 is KGHSH and CDR2 is LQKENI. This CDR3 is built from 14 residues. Trimming removed 1 base from V and 2 bases from J; junction bases left unmatched: 1. Here the sequenced sample was unstimulated CD4+ T cells sorted from spleen or lymph node cells, taken before intestinal transplant. The TCR originated in a human donor who received an intestinal transplant. The V gene is TRBV18, the J gene TRBJ1-2; 7 bases align to TRBD1. The CDR3 reads CASSPQGANYGYTF. As DNA, the CDR3 is TGTGCCAGCTCACCACAGGGGGCGAACTATGGCTACACCTTC. Supplemented by reference TRBV18 and TRBJ1-2, the full variable domain reads NAGVMQNPRHLVRRRGQEARLRCSPMKGHSHVYWYRQLPEEGLKFMVYLQKENIIDESGMPKERFSAEFPKEGPSILRIQQVVRGDSAAYFCASSPQGANYGYTFGSGTRLTVV.